This TCR beta chain is from a study of CD8 T cells in Susac syndrome. The V end was cut by 6 bases, the J end by 1 base, with 8 bases between. Germline loops: CDR1 SNHLY, CDR2 FYNNEI. The CDR3 runs 13 residues. This clonotype was seen just once. Reverse transcription used roughly 0.45 to 1 ug RNA and random hexamers. TCRdb re-called the immunoSEQ multiplex PCR reads through MiXCR, storing one row per CDR3 protein. The table includes 300,000 to 350,000 distinct CDR3 sequences, about 91% detected once. The sequenced sample consisted of CD4+ T cells from PBMCs. J is TRBJ2-3 and V is TRBV2; D unresolved. The receptor was derived from a human donor with multiple sclerosis. The DNA of the CDR3 is TGTGCCAGCAGCTATATGGGCACAGATACGCAGTATTTT. This encodes CASSYMGTDTQYF.